Reported below is one TCR beta chain. Its antigen specificity is not known. No qualities accompany the bases; no much larger clone lies one base away. The data belong to a study of blood T cell repertoires in COVID-19 (dated by TCRdb to the early 2020s). About the study as a whole: Collaborator samples came from the United States, Italy and Spain and covered acute and convalescent phases of COVID-19. The prospective study material was composed of cDNA or gDNA derived from T cells, B-cell-depleted T cells, or PBMCs. The dataset comprised deeply sampled blood TCRbeta repertoires from subjects exposed to, actively infected with, or recovered from COVID-19. The repertoires were released in a freely available public database intended as a resource for research on the immune response to SARS-CoV-2. Samples were obtained from the ongoing ImmuneRACE study (first 160 participants) and from 950 to 1,500 subjects provided by 6 global collaborators. Nearly every sample came with metadata listing a de-identified subject ID, COVID-19 status, age in years and sex. Where available, HLA class I and class II types were obtained from metadata supplied by the sample provider rather than from assay-based typing. Paper-wide results and their limitations: Clinical and demographic metadata were provided uncurated, with the amount varying by source and participant.

The immunoSEQ Assay, a bias-controlled multiplex PCR, was used to amplify TCRbeta CDR3 regions from genomic DNA. Under the source paper's analysis protocol: The number of nucleated cells in each sample was estimated from the amplification of reference gene primers within the assay. Sequence reads were collapsed and filtered to measure the absolute abundance of every unique TCRbeta CDR3 rearrangement. For each sample, productive Simpson clonality was calculated by taking the square root of Simpson's diversity index across productive rearrangements. TCRdb took this table from immuneACCESS and kept in-frame rearrangements with V and J called. Such tables lack part of the clones; where checked against another copy, unresolved V genes explain under half of the gap, and the rest is unexplained. V, J and clone size derive from that table, while D and trimming were established from the DNA sequence. The sample table lists over 200,000 clones, 87% of them with a count of one. The ten biggest clones cover 10% to 11% of the sample.

Enrolling through a virtual design, the prospective study's participants ranged in age from roughly 18 to 89 years and lived across about two dozen United States geographic areas. In the prospective study, cohorts were assigned on the basis of participant-reported clinical history obtained from a screening survey and a study questionnaire. ImmuneRACE Cohort 3 recovered participants were defined by two consecutive negative NP/OP PCR tests, healthcare professional clearance, or symptom resolution. In the prospective study, mobile phlebotomists collected whole blood, serum and a nasopharyngeal or oropharyngeal swab from each participant. Participants in the prospective study had the option to provide additional blood draws and questionnaires over a roughly 2-month period. Before DNA extraction, blood samples from the prospective study were shipped at room temperature or frozen. V is cut by 4 bases and J by 2 bases, and the space between the germline ends is 15 bases. The CDR3 measures 14 amino acids from cysteine to phenylalanine. Left in the record is the CDR3 DNA by itself, 42 bases read in frame from the first base. The germline V gene (reference sequence) yields GTSNPN for CDR1 and SVGIG for CDR2.

The TCR was taken from a man aged 25 to 40 who had recovered from COVID-19. What was sequenced was PBMCs or T cells enriched from blood (not recorded which). The V gene is TRBV30 and the J gene is TRBJ2-7, and perhaps TRBD1 as D gene, on 7 matching bases. The CDR3 has the sequence CAWIGQEGAYEQYF. Here is the DNA: TGTGCCTGGATAGGACAGGAGGGGGCCTACGAGCAGTACTTC.